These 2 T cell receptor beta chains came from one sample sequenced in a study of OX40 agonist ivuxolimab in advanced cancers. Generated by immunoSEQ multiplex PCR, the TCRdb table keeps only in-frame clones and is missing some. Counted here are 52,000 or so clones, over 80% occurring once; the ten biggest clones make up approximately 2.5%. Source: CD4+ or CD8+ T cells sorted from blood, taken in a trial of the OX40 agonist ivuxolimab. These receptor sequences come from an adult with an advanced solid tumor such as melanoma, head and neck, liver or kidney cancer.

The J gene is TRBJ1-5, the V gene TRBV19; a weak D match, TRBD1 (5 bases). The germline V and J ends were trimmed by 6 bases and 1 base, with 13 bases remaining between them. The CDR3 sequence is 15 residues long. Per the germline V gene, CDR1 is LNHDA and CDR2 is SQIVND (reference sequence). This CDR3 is CASRGGTESNQPQHF. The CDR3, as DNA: TGTGCCAGTAGGGGCGGGACTGAAAGCAATCAGCCCCAGCATTTT.

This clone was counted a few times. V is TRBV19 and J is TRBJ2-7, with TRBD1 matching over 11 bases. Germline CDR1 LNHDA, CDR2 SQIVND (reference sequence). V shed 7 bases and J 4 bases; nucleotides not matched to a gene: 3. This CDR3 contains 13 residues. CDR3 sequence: CASKGTGGYEQYF. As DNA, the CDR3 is TGTGCCAGTAAAGGGACAGGGGGATACGAGCAGTACTTC.